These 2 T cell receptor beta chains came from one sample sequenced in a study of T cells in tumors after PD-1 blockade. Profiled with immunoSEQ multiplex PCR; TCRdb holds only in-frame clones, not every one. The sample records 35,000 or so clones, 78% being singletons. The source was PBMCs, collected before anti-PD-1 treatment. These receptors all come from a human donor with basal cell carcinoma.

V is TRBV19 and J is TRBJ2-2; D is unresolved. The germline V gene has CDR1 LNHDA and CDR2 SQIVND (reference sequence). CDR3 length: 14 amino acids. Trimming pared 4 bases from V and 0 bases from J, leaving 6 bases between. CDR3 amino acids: CASSTATNTGELFF. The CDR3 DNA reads TGTGCCAGTAGTACGGCGACGAACACCGGGGAGCTGTTTTTT. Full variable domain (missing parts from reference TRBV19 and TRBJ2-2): DGGITQSPKYLFRKEGQNVTLSCEQNLNHDAMYWYRQDPGQGLRLIYYSQIVNDFQKGDIAEGYSVSREKKESFPLTVTSAQKNPTAFYLCASSTATNTGELFFGEGSRLTVL.

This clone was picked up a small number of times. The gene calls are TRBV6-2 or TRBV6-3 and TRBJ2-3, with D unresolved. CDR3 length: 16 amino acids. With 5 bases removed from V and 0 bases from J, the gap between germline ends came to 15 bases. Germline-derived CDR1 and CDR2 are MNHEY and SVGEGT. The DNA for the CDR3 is TGTGCCAGCAGTCGTCACTTCTTCCCCAGCACAGATACGCAGTATTTT. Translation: CASSRHFFPSTDTQYF.